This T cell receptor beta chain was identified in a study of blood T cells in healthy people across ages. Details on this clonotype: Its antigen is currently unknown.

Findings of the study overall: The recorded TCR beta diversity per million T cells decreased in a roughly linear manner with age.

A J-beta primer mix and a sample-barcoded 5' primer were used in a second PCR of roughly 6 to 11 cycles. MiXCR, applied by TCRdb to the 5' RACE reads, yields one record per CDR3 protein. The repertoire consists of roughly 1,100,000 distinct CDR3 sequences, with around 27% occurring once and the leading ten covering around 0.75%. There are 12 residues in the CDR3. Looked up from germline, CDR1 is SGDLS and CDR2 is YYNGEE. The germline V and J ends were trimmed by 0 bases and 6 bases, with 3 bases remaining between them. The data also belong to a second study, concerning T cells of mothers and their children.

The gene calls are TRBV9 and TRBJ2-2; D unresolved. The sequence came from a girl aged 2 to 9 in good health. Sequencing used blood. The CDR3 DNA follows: TGTGCCAGCAGCGTAGGCCCCGGGGAGCTGTTTTTT. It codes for CASSVGPGELFF. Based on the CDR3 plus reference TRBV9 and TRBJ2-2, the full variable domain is DSGVTQTPKHLITATGQRVTLRCSPRSGDLSVYWYQQSLDQGLQFLIQYYNGEERAKGNILERFSAQQFPDLHSELNLSSLELGDSALYFCASSVGPGELFFGEGSRLTVL.